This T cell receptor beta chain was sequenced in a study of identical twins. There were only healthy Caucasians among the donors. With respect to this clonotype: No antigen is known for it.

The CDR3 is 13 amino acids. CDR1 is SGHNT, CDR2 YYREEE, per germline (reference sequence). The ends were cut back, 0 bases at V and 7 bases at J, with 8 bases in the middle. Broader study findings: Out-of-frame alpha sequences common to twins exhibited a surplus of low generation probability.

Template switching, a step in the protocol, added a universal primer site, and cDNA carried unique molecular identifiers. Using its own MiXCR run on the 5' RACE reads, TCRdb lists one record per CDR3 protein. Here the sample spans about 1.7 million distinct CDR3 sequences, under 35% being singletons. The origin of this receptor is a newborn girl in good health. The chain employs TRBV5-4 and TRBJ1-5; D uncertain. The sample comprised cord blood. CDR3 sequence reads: CASSLDHSQPQHF. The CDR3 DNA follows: TGTGCCAGCAGCTTGGATCACAGCCAGCCCCAGCATTTT.